The rows below give T cell receptor beta chains drawn from one sample of a study of OX40 agonist ivuxolimab in advanced cancers. TCRdb keeps only in-frame clones here, not all; method: immunoSEQ multiplex PCR. The data hold 35,000 to 45,000 clones, with just under 95% observed a single time. Sequenced here: CD4+ or CD8+ T cells sorted from blood, sampled in a trial of the OX40 agonist ivuxolimab. These receptor sequences come from an adult with an advanced solid tumor such as melanoma, head and neck, liver or kidney cancer. Both conserved end residues are part of each CDR3. D genes are given only for firm matches. Clone size is given for some rows only: seen once, a few or many times, or a class if the clone is expanded.

. | TRBJ2-7 | 15 | TRBD1 | TRBV7-6 | CASSAGDRAPSEQYF | TGTGCCAGCAGCGCCGGCGACAGGGCCCCCAGCGAGCAGTACTTC
. | TRBJ2-4 | 15 | TRBD1 | TRBV4-1 | CASSYQTGFLDIQYF | TGCGCCAGCAGCTATCAGACAGGGTTTCTTGACATTCAGTACTTC
. | TRBJ2-7 | 13 | . | TRBV6-5 | CASSYGSTYEQYF | TGTGCCAGCAGTTATGGCAGTACCTACGAGCAGTACTTC
. | TRBJ2-7 | 12 | TRBD1 | TRBV6-6 | CASSLGGSEQYF | TGTGCCAGCAGTTTAGGGGGCTCCGAGCAGTACTTC
. | TRBJ2-7 | 17 | . | TRBV2 | CASKPNPGQPTSYEQYF | TGTGCCAGCAAACCAAATCCGGGACAACCTACATCCTACGAGCAGTACTTC
. | TRBJ2-3 | 15 | TRBD1 | TRBV29-1 | CSVVGTGKGTDTQYF | TGCAGCGTAGTCGGGACAGGGAAAGGCACAGATACGCAGTATTTT
. | TRBJ2-7 | 15 | TRBD1 | TRBV10-2 | CASSDVGQGRGEQYF | TGCGCCAGCAGTGATGTTGGACAGGGGAGGGGCGAGCAGTACTTC
. | TRBJ1-2 | 13 | . | TRBV27 | CASRAGGSYGYTF | TGTGCCAGCAGGGCGGGAGGTAGCTATGGCTACACCTTC
. | TRBJ2-1 | 15 | TRBD2 | TRBV6-5 | CASRPGLAGVNEQFF | TGTGCCAGCAGACCAGGACTAGCGGGAGTCAATGAGCAGTTCTTC
. | TRBJ2-2 | 15 | TRBD1 | TRBV25-1 | CASSRDRGIAGELFF | TGTGCCAGCAGCCGGGACAGGGGGATCGCCGGGGAGCTGTTTTTT
. | TRBJ1-2 | 12 | . | TRBV30 | CAWSRGDYGYTF | TGTGCCTGGAGTAGGGGGGATTATGGCTACACCTTC
. | TRBJ2-7 | 16 | TRBD1 | TRBV7-9 | CASSQGVGTGLHEQYF | TGTGCCAGCAGCCAAGGGGTCGGGACAGGGCTACACGAGCAGTACTTC
. | TRBJ2-5 | 15 | . | TRBV19 | CASSSVPGPQETQYF | TGTGCCAGTAGTTCCGTACCGGGACCACAAGAGACCCAGTACTTC
. | TRBJ2-2 | 16 | TRBD2 | TRBV6-5 | CASSYSRGANTGELFF | TGTGCCAGCAGTTACTCACGGGGGGCGAACACCGGGGAGCTGTTTTTT
once | TRBJ2-7 | 13 | . | TRBV2 | CASSDGESYEQYF | TGTGCCAGCAGTGATGGGGAGTCCTACGAGCAGTACTTC
. | TRBJ2-5 | 15 | . | TRBV18 | CASSPYGTGQETQYF | TGTGCCAGCTCACCCTACGGGACGGGCCAAGAGACCCAGTACTTC
. | TRBJ1-5 | 15 | . | TRBV6-6 | CASSYPGQNNQPQHF | TGTGCCAGCAGTTACCCTGGACAGAACAATCAGCCCCAGCATTTT
. | TRBJ2-7 | 15 | . | TRBV5-1 | CASSLTWGLYYEQYF | TGCGCCAGCAGCCTTACATGGGGACTTTACTACGAGCAGTACTTC
. | TRBJ1-4 | 14 | . | TRBV27 | CASTGIPHDEKLFF | TGTGCCAGCACGGGGATTCCCCACGATGAAAAACTGTTTTTT
. | TRBJ2-7 | 15 | TRBD1 | TRBV9 | CASSGGTGPSYEQYF | TGTGCCAGCAGCGGGGGGACAGGACCATCCTACGAGCAGTACTTC
. | TRBJ2-3 | 12 | . | TRBV5-8 | CASSLRTDTQYF | TGTGCCAGCAGCCTCCGCACAGATACGCAGTATTTT
. | TRBJ2-7 | 11 | . | TRBV21-1 | CASSTTLEQYF | TGTGCCAGCAGCACTACCCTCGAGCAGTACTTC
once | TRBJ2-7 | 14 | . | TRBV11-3 | CASSPGGGAYEQYF | TGTGCCAGCAGCCCCGGAGGGGGGGCCTACGAGCAGTACTTC
. | TRBJ2-2 | 12 | . | TRBV7-9 | CASSSDPGELFF | TGTGCCAGCAGCTCAGACCCCGGGGAGCTGTTTTTT
. | TRBJ2-7 | 12 | TRBD1 | TRBV2 | CASNSQGWEQYF | TGTGCCAGCAACTCACAGGGGTGGGAGCAGTACTTC
. | TRBJ2-1 | 18 | TRBD2 | TRBV28 | CASSYPQTSGMGHNEQFF | TGTGCCAGCAGCTACCCACAGACTAGCGGGATGGGGCACAATGAGCAGTTCTTC
. | TRBJ2-5 | 18 | . | TRBV28 | CASSPRGGQPFDQETQYF | TGTGCCAGCAGTCCCCGCGGCGGTCAACCATTTGACCAAGAGACCCAGTACTTC
. | TRBJ2-7 | 17 | TRBD1 | TRBV27 | CASSPGTGGLGSYEQYF | TGTGCCAGCAGTCCAGGGACAGGGGGATTAGGGTCCTACGAGCAGTACTTC
. | TRBJ2-3 | 17 | . | TRBV15 | CATSRDNQGPLTDTQYF | TGTGCCACCAGCAGAGATAATCAGGGTCCTTTAACAGATACGCAGTATTTT
. | TRBJ2-7 | 13 | . | TRBV27 | CASSLEKRGEQYF | TGTGCCAGCAGTTTAGAAAAGAGGGGCGAGCAGTACTTC
. | TRBJ2-7 | 14 | . | TRBV11-3 | CASSFSPGAYEQYF | TGTGCCAGCAGCTTTTCTCCCGGGGCGTACGAGCAGTACTTC
. | TRBJ2-1 | 16 | TRBD2 | TRBV7-2 | CASSHPGTSGYNEQFF | TGTGCCAGCAGCCATCCCGGGACTAGCGGTTACAATGAGCAGTTCTTC
. | TRBJ2-7 | 16 | . | TRBV5-8 | CASSVDWTATWDEQYF | TGTGCCAGCAGCGTGGACTGGACAGCCACGTGGGACGAGCAGTACTTC
few | TRBJ2-7 | 12 | . | TRBV2 | CASSLSSAEQYF | TGTGCCAGCTCCCTTTCGTCCGCCGAGCAGTACTTC
once | TRBJ1-4 | 16 | . | TRBV23-1 | CASSLAGVPWGEKLFF | TGCGCCAGCAGTCTCGCCGGGGTTCCTTGGGGTGAAAAACTGTTTTTT
. | TRBJ2-1 | 15 | TRBD1 | TRBV5-1 | CASSLGQGDMDEQFF | TGCGCCAGCAGCTTGGGACAGGGGGATATGGATGAGCAGTTCTTC
. | TRBJ2-7 | 15 | . | TRBV6-5 | CASSYSSTGTYEQYF | TGTGCCAGCAGTTACTCGAGTACAGGGACCTACGAGCAGTACTTC
. | TRBJ1-1 | 18 | . | TRBV10-3 | CAISVRDRSPDPGTEAFF | TGTGCCATCAGTGTACGAGACCGTTCCCCAGACCCGGGCACTGAAGCTTTCTTT
. | TRBJ1-1 | 13 | . | TRBV19 | CASGGGRGTEAFF | TGTGCCAGTGGAGGAGGGCGAGGTACTGAAGCTTTCTTT
. | TRBJ2-7 | 14 | . | TRBV28 | CASSPRTAYYEQYF | TGTGCCAGCAGTCCCCGGACAGCTTACTACGAGCAGTACTTC
. | TRBJ2-7 | 15 | . | TRBV15 | CATSRESSNPYEQYF | TGTGCCACCAGCAGAGAGAGCAGCAACCCCTACGAGCAGTACTTC
. | TRBJ1-2 | 11 | . | TRBV6-6 | CAATLGPDYTF | TGTGCCGCAACCCTGGGTCCGGACTACACCTTC